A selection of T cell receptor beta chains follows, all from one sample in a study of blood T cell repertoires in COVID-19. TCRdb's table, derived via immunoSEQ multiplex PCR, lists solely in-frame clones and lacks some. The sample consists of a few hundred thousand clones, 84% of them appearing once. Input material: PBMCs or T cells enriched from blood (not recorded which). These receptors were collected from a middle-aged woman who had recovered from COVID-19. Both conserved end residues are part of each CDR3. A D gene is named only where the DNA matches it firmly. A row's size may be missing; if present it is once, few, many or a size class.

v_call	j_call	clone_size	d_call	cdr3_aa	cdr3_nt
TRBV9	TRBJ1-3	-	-	CASSVGRLISGNTIYF	TGTGCCAGCAGCGTGGGCAGGCTGATCTCTGGAAACACCATATATTTT
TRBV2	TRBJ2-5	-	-	CASSEGRAQETQYF	TGTGCCAGCAGTGAGGGCAGGGCTCAAGAGACCCAGTACTTC
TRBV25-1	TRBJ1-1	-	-	CASSEGTRGNTEAFF	TGTGCCAGCAGTGAGGGGACCAGGGGGAACACTGAAGCTTTCTTT
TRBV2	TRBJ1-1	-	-	CASSESRVEAFF	TGTGCCAGCAGTGAGTCCAGGGTCGAAGCTTTCTTT
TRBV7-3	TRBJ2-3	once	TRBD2	CASSPGLAGGLQDTQYF	TGTGCCAGCAGCCCAGGACTAGCGGGAGGGCTTCAAGATACGCAGTATTTT
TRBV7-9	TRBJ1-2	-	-	CASSSGQGRKKGYTF	TGTGCCAGCAGCTCGGGACAAGGCCGTAAGAAGGGCTACACCTTC
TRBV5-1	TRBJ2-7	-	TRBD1	CASRGDRSSYEQYF	TGCGCCAGCAGGGGGGACAGAAGCTCCTACGAGCAGTACTTC
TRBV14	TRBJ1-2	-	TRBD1	CASSIGTGGTYGYTF	TGTGCCAGCAGCATAGGGACAGGGGGCACCTATGGCTACACCTTC
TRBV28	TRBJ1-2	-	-	CASTSVANYGYTF	TGTGCCAGCACCTCGGTGGCTAACTATGGCTACACCTTC
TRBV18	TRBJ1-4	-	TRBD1	CASSARDRGVNEKLFF	TGTGCCAGCTCAGCTCGGGACAGGGGGGTGAATGAAAAACTGTTTTTT
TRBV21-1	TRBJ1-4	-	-	CASSKVERSKTGVFF	TGTGCCAGCAGCAAAGTCGAAAGGTCGAAGACAGGGGTGTTTTTT
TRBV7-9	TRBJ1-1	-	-	CASSLVATRRAMNTEAFF	TGTGCCAGCAGCTTAGTAGCCACGAGGAGGGCTATGAACACTGAAGCTTTCTTT
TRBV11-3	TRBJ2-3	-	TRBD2	CASRLAGGLTDTQYF	TGTGCCAGCAGGTTAGCGGGAGGCCTCACAGATACGCAGTATTTT
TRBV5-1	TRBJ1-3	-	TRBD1	CASSRDRGAGNTIYF	TGCGCCAGCAGTCGCGACAGGGGAGCGGGAAACACCATATATTTT
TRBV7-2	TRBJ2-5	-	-	CASSSYVQETQYF	TGTGCCAGCAGCTCGTATGTCCAAGAGACCCAGTACTTC
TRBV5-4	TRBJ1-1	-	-	CASSMEGVVEAFF	TGTGCCAGCAGCATGGAGGGGGTGGTTGAAGCTTTCTTT
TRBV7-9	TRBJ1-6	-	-	CASSLKLRSSYNSPLHF	TGTGCCAGCAGCTTAAAATTGAGGAGCTCCTATAATTCACCCCTCCACTTT
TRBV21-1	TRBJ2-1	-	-	CASSTEQGSYNEQFF	TGTGCCAGCAGCACCGAACAGGGATCCTACAATGAGCAGTTCTTC
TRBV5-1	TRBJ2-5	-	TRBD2	CASSLNGGRETQYF	TGCGCCAGCAGCTTGAACGGCGGGAGGGAGACCCAGTACTTC
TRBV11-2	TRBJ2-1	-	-	CASSLARADEQFF	TGTGCCAGCAGCTTAGCCAGGGCGGATGAGCAGTTCTTC
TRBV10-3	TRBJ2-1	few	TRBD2	CAITRTSGNEQFF	TGTGCCATCACTCGGACTAGCGGAAATGAGCAGTTCTTC
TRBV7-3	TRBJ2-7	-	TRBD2	CASSPGLAPSYEQYF	TGTGCCAGCAGCCCTGGACTAGCGCCGTCCTACGAGCAGTACTTC
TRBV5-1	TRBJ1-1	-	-	CASSLDTGNTEAFF	TGCGCCAGCAGCTTGGACACAGGGAACACTGAAGCTTTCTTT
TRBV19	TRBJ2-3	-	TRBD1	CASSMFATGPYTQYF	TGTGCCAGTAGTATGTTTGCGACAGGGCCTTATACGCAGTATTTT
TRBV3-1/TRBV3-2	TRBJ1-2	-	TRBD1	CASSGTGNYGYTF	TGTGCCAGCAGCGGGACAGGGAACTATGGCTACACCTTC
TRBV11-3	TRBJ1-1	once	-	CASSLDTSVIDTEAFF	TGTGCCAGCAGCTTAGATACTTCCGTAATTGACACTGAAGCTTTCTTT
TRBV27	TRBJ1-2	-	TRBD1	CASRTGAGGYTF	TGTGCCAGCAGAACAGGGGCGGGGGGCTACACCTTC
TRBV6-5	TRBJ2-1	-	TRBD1	CASRQTGGYNEQFF	TGTGCCAGCCGGCAGACAGGGGGGTACAATGAGCAGTTCTTC
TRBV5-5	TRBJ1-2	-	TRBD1	CASSPTGTGGGYTF	TGTGCCAGCAGCCCAACCGGGACAGGGGGTGGCTACACCTTC
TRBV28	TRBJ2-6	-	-	CASSFYRAGANVLTF	TGTGCCAGCAGTTTCTACAGGGCTGGGGCCAACGTCCTGACTTTC
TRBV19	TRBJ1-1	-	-	CASSIVRGALTEAFF	TGTGCCAGTAGTATAGTACGGGGGGCTCTCACTGAAGCTTTCTTT
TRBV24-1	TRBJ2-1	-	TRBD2	CATSDLKRDLYNEQFF	TGTGCCACCAGTGATTTGAAGCGGGATCTGTACAATGAGCAGTTCTTC
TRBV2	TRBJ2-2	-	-	CASDLGVAGELFF	TGTGCCAGCGACCTCGGGGTGGCCGGGGAGCTGTTTTTT
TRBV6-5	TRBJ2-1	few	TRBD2	CASSRLADTYNEQFF	TGTGCCAGCAGTCGACTAGCGGATACCTACAATGAGCAGTTCTTC
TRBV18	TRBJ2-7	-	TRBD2	CASSLKGLGTYEQYF	TGTGCCAGCTCACTGAAAGGACTAGGGACCTACGAGCAGTACTTC
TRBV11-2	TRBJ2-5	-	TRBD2	CASSFGTRGNGETQYF	TGTGCCAGCAGCTTCGGGACTAGGGGGAACGGAGAGACCCAGTACTTC
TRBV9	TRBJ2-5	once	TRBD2	CASSVDGAGQREIVSYQETQYF	TGTGCCAGCAGCGTAGATGGAGCGGGTCAGCGGGAGATTGTTTCCTACCAAGAGACCCAGTACTTC
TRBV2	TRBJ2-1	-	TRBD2	CASGDWREVF	TGTGCCAGCGGGGACTGGCGGGAGGTCTTC
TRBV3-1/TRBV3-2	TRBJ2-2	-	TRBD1	CASSTTHRGRRTGELFF	TGTGCCAGCAGCACCACCCACAGGGGGCGGCGCACCGGGGAGCTGTTTTTT
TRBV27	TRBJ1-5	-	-	CASSLSAGWNNQPQHF	TGTGCCAGCAGTTTAAGTGCAGGGTGGAACAATCAGCCCCAGCATTTT
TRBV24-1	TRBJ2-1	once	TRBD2	CATSDQRGTSGRSNEQFF	TGTGCCACCAGTGATCAACGCGGGACTAGCGGGAGAAGCAATGAGCAGTTCTTC
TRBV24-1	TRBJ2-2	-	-	CATSDWPSNTGELFF	TGTGCCACCAGTGATTGGCCTAGCAACACCGGGGAGCTGTTTTTT
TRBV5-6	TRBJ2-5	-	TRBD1	CASSGGTGGGETQYF	TGTGCCAGCAGCGGCGGGACAGGGGGCGGGGAGACCCAGTACTTC
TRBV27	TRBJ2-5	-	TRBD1	CASGMNRGLETQYF	TGTGCCAGCGGTATGAACAGGGGGCTAGAGACCCAGTACTTC
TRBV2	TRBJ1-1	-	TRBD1	CASSERPLDRGAFF	TGTGCCAGCAGTGAGAGACCCCTGGACAGGGGAGCTTTCTTT
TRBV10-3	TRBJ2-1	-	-	CAISEALGGSNEQFF	TGTGCCATCAGTGAGGCGCTAGGGGGTTCCAATGAGCAGTTCTTC
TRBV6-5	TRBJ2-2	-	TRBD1	CASSYAQGASTGELFF	TGTGCCAGCAGTTACGCGCAGGGGGCTTCCACCGGGGAGCTGTTTTTT
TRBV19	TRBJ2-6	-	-	CASGQPPNSGANVLTF	TGTGCCAGTGGACAGCCTCCCAACTCTGGGGCCAACGTCCTGACTTTC
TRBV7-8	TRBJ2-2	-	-	CASSLESGVVSGELFF	TGTGCCAGCAGCTTAGAATCGGGAGTCGTGTCCGGGGAGCTGTTTTTT
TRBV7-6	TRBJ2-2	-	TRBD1	CASSHRQGLNTGELFF	TGTGCCAGCAGCCACAGACAGGGCTTAAACACCGGGGAGCTGTTTTTT
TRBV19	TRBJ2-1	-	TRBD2	CASSIPSTEGGPTEQFF	TGTGCCAGTAGTATACCCTCAACGGAGGGAGGGCCGACCGAGCAGTTCTTC
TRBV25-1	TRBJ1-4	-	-	CASSEPGALNEKLFF	TGTGCCAGCAGTGAGCCAGGGGCTCTTAATGAAAAACTGTTTTTT
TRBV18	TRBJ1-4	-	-	CASSPGLGQSGKLFF	TGTGCCAGCTCACCAGGTCTCGGACAGTCTGGAAAACTGTTTTTT
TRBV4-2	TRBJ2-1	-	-	CASSQARYHEQFF	TGTGCCAGCAGCCAAGCTAGATACCATGAGCAGTTCTTC
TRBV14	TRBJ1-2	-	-	CASSQDRLRSYTF	TGTGCCAGCAGCCAAGATAGACTGAGGAGCTACACCTTC
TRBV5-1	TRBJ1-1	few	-	CASSNGGANTEAFF	TGCGCCAGCAGCAACGGGGGGGCGAACACTGAAGCTTTCTTT
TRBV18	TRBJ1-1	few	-	CASSPVTGGNTEAFF	TGTGCCAGCTCACCCGTCACCGGGGGGAACACTGAAGCTTTCTTT
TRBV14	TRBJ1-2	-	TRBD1	CASSQNRGGYTF	TGTGCCAGCAGCCAAAACAGGGGTGGCTACACCTTC
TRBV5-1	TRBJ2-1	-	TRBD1	CASSLKQGRHEQFF	TGCGCCAGCAGCTTAAAACAGGGGCGACATGAGCAGTTCTTC